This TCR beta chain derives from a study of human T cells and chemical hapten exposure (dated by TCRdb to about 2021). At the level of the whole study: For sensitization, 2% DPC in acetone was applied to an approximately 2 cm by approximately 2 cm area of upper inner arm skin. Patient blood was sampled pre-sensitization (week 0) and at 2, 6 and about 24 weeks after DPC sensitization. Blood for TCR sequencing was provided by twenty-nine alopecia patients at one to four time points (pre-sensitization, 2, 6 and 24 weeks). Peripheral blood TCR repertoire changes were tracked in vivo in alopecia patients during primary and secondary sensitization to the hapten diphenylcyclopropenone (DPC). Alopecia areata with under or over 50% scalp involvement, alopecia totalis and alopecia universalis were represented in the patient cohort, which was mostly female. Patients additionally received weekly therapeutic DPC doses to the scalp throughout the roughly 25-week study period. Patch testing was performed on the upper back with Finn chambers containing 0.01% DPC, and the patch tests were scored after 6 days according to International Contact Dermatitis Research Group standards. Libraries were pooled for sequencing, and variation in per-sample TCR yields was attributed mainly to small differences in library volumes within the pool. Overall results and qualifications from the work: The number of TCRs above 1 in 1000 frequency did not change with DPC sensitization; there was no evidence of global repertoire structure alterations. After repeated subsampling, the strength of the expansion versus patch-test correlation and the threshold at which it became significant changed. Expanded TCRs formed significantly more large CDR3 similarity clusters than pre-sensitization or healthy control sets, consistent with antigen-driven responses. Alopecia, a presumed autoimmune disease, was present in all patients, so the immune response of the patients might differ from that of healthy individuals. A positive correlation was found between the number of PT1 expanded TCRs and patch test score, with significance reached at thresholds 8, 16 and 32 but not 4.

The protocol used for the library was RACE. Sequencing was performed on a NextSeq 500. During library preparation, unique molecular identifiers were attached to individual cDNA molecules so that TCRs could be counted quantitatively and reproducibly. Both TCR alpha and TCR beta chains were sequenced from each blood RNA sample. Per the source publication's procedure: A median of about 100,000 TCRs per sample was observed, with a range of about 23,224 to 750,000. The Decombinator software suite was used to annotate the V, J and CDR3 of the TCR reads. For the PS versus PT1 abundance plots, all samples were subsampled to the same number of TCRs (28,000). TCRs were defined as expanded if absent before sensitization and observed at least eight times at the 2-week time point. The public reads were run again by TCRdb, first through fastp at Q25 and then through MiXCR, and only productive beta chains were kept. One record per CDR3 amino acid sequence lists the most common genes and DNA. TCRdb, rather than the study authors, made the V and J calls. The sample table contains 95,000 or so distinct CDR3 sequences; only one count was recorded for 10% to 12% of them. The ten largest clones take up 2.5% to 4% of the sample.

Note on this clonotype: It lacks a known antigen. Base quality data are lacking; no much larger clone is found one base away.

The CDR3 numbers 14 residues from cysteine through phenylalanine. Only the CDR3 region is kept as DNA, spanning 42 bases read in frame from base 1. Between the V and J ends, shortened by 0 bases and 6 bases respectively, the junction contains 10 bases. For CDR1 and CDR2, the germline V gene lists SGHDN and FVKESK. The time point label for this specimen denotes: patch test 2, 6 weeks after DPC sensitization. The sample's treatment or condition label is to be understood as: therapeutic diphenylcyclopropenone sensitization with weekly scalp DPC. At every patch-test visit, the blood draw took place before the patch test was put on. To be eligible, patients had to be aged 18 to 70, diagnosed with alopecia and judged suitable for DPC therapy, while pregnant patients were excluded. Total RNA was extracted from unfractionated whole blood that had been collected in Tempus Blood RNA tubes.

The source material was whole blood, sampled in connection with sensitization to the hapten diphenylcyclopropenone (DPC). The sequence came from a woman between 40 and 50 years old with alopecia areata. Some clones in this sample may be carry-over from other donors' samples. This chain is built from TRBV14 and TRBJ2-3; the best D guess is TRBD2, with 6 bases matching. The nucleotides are TGTGCCAGCAGCCAAGACGGGAGTAGGGATACGCAGTATTTT. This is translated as CASSQDGSRDTQYF.